This T cell receptor (beta chain) was sequenced during a study of blood T cell repertoires in COVID-19. For the study at large: The samples span acute and convalescent COVID-19 from the United States, Italy and Spain. T cells, B-cell-depleted T cells, or PBMCs supplied cDNA or gDNA.

In this sample, this clone turned up once. The CDR3 covers 14 residues. Trimming removed 1 base at V and 1 base at J, with 7 bases between. Germline V gene data show CDR1 as SEHNR and CDR2 as FQNEAQ (reference sequence). Original analysis: Estimation of nucleated cell counts was performed using reference gene primer amplification. Clones were read by immunoSEQ multiplex PCR, and TCRdb kept only the in-frame ones, dropping some. V and J calls and clone size come straight from that table; D and trimming were deduced from the DNA. The table includes roughly 84,000 clones, approximately 81% detected once.

The clonotype comes from an elderly woman with acute or convalescent COVID-19. The chain couples TRBV7-9 to TRBJ1-1, with D unresolved. Sequencing used peripheral blood. The CDR3 is CASSLDAGNTEAFF. Written as DNA, the CDR3 is TGTGCCAGCAGCTTAGATGCGGGGAACACTGAAGCTTTCTTT.